This T cell receptor (beta chain) originates from a study of shared clonotypes between healthy human individuals. Points from the study as a whole: Naive subsets generally exceeded memory subsets in estimated richness. Against clonotypes common to all four donors, non-shared ones had lower generation probabilities.

Points on this clone: As yet, its antigen is unknown. Other DNA sequences of this sample code for an identical CDR3.

Each PCR replicate from the sorted subsets contained 150 to 200 ng DNA, which is about 31,000 T cell genomes. Authors' methods: Quality scores were absent from the junction-only immunoSEQ sequences, so filtering differed. Here immunoSEQ multiplex PCR was the method, and the copy in TCRdb shows in-frame clones only, minus some. That table supplies the V and J calls and clone size; D and trimming were determined from the DNA. The table has around 980,000 clones, about 80% seen once. Germline CDR1 and CDR2: SEHNR and FQNEAQ (reference sequence). V was clipped by 5 bases and J by 5 bases; unmatched bases: 11. This CDR3 comprises 15 residues.

The chain uses TRBV7-9 and TRBJ2-5; the match to TRBD2 covers 7 bases. This clonotype was sampled from a man younger than 35 in good health. Some clones in this sample may be carry-over from other donors' samples. Sequenced input: memory CD4+ T cells from PBMCs. Subset of the sample: CD45RA-negative fraction. CDR3 coding DNA: TGTGCCAGCAGCCCGGGGGGAGGTCGCGTTGAGACCCAGTACTTC. Translated, it gives CASSPGGGRVETQYF.